The 15 T cell receptor beta chains in this list originate from one sample, sequenced in a study of response to subunit inactivated influenza vaccine. TCRdb fed the RT-PCR reads into MiXCR, producing one record per CDR3 protein. Of about 650,000 distinct CDR3 sequences in the sample, 12% to 15% are singletons; the top ten hold less than 8.5%. The sequences come from PBMCs from blood, collected around two weeks before vaccination. Receptors originate from a man between 45 and 60 years old who received an inactivated influenza vaccine.

The chain employs TRBV20-1 and TRBJ2-5; D unresolved. Between the trimmed V and J ends, which lost 3 bases and 4 bases, there was a span of 9 bases. The CDR3 spans 12 residues. The germline V gene has CDR1 DFQATT and CDR2 SNEGSKA (reference sequence). Here the CDR3 reads CSASNQGETQYF. Here the CDR3 DNA reads TGCAGTGCTAGCAATCAAGGAGAGACCCAGTACTTC.

This clonotype was observed a few times. V usage is TRBV28 and J usage is TRBJ2-1, with 9 bases lining up with TRBD2. The CDR3 sequence is 17 residues long. Germline values: CDR1 MDHEN, CDR2 SYDVKM. The J segment lost 8 bases and the V segment lost 3 bases, leaving 14 bases of the junction unmatched. Here the CDR3 DNA reads TGTGCCAGCAGTTTTCTAGGGGGCGCGGGAGGGGCGCATGAGCAGTTCTTC. Protein: CASSFLGGAGGAHEQFF.

This clonotype showed up many times. Mismatch with germline at one junction end may stem from a read error. V and J are TRBV6-5 and TRBJ1-1; D gene uncertain. CDR3 length equals 13 residues. Germline lookup yields CDR1 MNHEY and CDR2 SVGAGI. Here the CDR3 DNA reads TGTGCCAGCAGTGACTCTTTGAACACTGAAGCTTTCTTT. Residues: CASSDSLNTEAFF.

This clonotype has a count of ten or more. This CDR3 is CASCRAGTSPLHF. CDR3 DNA sequence: TGCGCCAGCTGTCGAGCAGGGACTTCACCCCTCCACTTT. The chain links TRBV5-1 to TRBJ1-6; D is possibly TRBD1 (5 bases). The CDR3 totals 13 residues. Germline assignment: CDR1 SGHRS and CDR2 YFSETQ. The ends were cut back, 7 bases at V and 9 bases at J, with 14 bases in the middle.

This chain uses TRBV7-2 with TRBJ2-3; 10 nucleotides match TRBD2. Germline V gene data show CDR1 as SGHTA and CDR2 as FQGNSA. V shed 6 bases and J 5 bases; nucleotides not matched to a gene: 11. This CDR3 contains 16 residues. The CDR3 sequence: CASRLAGRGVKDTQYF. CDR3 in DNA: TGTGCCAGCAGACTAGCGGGGCGGGGGGTTAAAGATACGCAGTATTTT.

This chain uses TRBV20-1 with TRBJ2-7; the D gene is possibly TRBD1 (6 bases). The germline CDR1 and CDR2 sequences are DFQATT and SNEGSKA (reference sequence). V lost 3 bases, J lost 0 bases, and 12 bases lay in between. The CDR3 is 14 amino acids. In DNA form, the CDR3 reads TGCAGTGCTAGTACTCCGGACAGCTCCTACGAGCAGTACTTC. Its translation: CSASTPDSSYEQYF.

Here the CDR3 reads CSARFQGANQPQHF. The CDR3 DNA follows: TGCAGTGCTAGATTCCAGGGGGCGAATCAGCCCCAGCATTTT. The J gene is TRBJ1-5, the V gene TRBV20-1; 8 bases are a match to TRBD1. From germline, CDR1 is DFQATT and CDR2 SNEGSKA (reference sequence). Germline trimming cut 2 bases from V and 4 bases from J; bases unmatched to any gene: 4. The CDR3 covers 14 residues.

This clonotype was counted between two and nine times. J is TRBJ2-1 and V is TRBV20-1; D might be TRBD1 or TRBD2, each matching 6 bases. CDR3 size: 14 residues. The ends were cut back, 4 bases at V and 5 bases at J, with 15 bases in the middle. Looked up from germline, CDR1 is DFQATT and CDR2 is SNEGSKA (reference sequence). CDR3 amino acids: CSANVGGNNNEQFF. The CDR3 DNA follows: TGCAGTGCTAACGTGGGGGGCAATAACAATGAGCAGTTCTTC.

At least ten counts were recorded for this clonotype. This chain joins TRBV6-2 or TRBV6-3 and TRBJ2-1; 9 bases map to TRBD2. This CDR3 has 17 amino acids. Germline V CDR1 and CDR2: MNHEY, SVGEGT. Trimming took 1 base from V and 0 from J; bases not matched to a gene: 4. The CDR3 is CASSYLNSGSSYNEQFF. The CDR3 nucleotides are TGTGCCAGCAGTTACTTGAATAGCGGGAGCTCCTACAATGAGCAGTTCTTC.

The table lists this clonotype with a few counts. V gene TRBV28 combines with J gene TRBJ2-7; 7 nucleotides match TRBD1. V lost 2 bases and J lost 3; bases outside the gene matches: 7. Germline V gives CDR1 MDHEN, CDR2 SYDVKM. CDR3 size: 15 residues. CDR3 sequence: CASSLGQGDFYEQYF. CDR3 bases: TGTGCCAGCAGTTTAGGCCAGGGGGATTTCTACGAGCAGTACTTC.

The chain links TRBV20-1 to TRBJ2-6; 11 positions agree with TRBD2. Per germline, CDR1 DFQATT and CDR2 SNEGSKA (reference sequence). The CDR3 contains 16 residues. V shed 7 bases and J 1 base; nucleotides not matched to a gene: 6. The CDR3 loop reads CSVASGGFSGANVLTF. DNA for the CDR3: TGCAGTGTGGCTAGCGGGGGGTTTTCTGGGGCCAACGTCCTGACTTTC.

This clonotype has a handful of counts. This rearrangement joins TRBV12-3 or TRBV12-4 to TRBJ2-1, with D possibly being TRBD1 (5 bases). The CDR3 totals 13 residues. Trimming left V 2 bases short and J 8 bases short, with 10 bases between. CDR3: CASSLLQGHEQFF. The CDR3 nucleotides read TGTGCCAGCAGTTTATTGCAGGGCCATGAGCAGTTCTTC.

This chain uses TRBV5-1 with TRBJ2-7; 10 nucleotides align to TRBD2. Germline loops: CDR1 SGHRS, CDR2 YFSETQ. The CDR3 has 15 residues. After removal of 3 bases from V and 12 bases from J, the junction contained 15 bases not matched to a gene. As DNA, the CDR3 is TGCGCCAGCAGCTCAGGACTAGCGGAAGGTATGCCGCGGTACTTC. Amino acids: CASSSGLAEGMPRYF.

The chain uses TRBV7-2 and TRBJ2-1, with 10 positions matching TRBD2. The CDR3 covers 17 residues. The V segment lost 0 bases and the J segment 7 bases; nucleotides outside the gene matches: 9. From germline, CDR1 is SGHTA and CDR2 FQGNSA. The CDR3 region is CASSLALTSGLGNEQFF. The CDR3 DNA sequence: TGTGCCAGCAGCTTAGCCCTGACTAGCGGGCTGGGGAATGAGCAGTTCTTC.

J is TRBJ2-1 and V is TRBV3-1; maybe TRBD2 (6 bases). The length of the CDR3 is 12 residues. V was shortened by 0 bases and J by 15 bases, with 12 bases between the two germline ends. Germline V gene sequence: CDR1 LGHDT, CDR2 YNNKEL (reference sequence). The CDR3 DNA sequence: TGTGCCAGCAGCCAAGATTCGCGGGGCCTGTTCTTC. Protein sequence: CASSQDSRGLFF.